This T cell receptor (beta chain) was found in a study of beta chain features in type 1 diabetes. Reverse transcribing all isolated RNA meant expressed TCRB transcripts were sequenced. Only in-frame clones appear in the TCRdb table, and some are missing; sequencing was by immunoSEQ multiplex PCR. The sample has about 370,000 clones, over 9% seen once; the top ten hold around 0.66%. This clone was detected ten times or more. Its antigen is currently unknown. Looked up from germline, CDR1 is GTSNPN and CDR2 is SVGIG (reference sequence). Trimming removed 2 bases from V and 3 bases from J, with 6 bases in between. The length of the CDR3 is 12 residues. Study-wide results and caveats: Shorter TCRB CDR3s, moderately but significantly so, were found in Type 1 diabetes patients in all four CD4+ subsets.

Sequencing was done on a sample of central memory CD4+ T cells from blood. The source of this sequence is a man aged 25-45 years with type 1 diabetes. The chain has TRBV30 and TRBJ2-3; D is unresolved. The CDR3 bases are TGTGCCTGGAGTACCGGTACAGATACGCAGTATTTT. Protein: CAWSTGTDTQYF.